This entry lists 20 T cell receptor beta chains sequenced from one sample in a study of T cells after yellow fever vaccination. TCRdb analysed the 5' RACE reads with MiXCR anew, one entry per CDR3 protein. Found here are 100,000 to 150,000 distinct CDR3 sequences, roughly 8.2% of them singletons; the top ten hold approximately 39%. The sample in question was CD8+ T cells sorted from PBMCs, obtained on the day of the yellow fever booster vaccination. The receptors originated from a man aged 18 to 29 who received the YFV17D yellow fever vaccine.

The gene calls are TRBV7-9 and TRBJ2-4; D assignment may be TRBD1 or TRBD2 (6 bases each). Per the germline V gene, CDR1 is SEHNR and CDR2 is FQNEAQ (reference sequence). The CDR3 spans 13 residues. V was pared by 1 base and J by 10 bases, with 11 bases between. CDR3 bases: TGTGCCAGCAGCTTAGAAGGGGGGCCTATTCAGTACTTC. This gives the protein CASSLEGGPIQYF.

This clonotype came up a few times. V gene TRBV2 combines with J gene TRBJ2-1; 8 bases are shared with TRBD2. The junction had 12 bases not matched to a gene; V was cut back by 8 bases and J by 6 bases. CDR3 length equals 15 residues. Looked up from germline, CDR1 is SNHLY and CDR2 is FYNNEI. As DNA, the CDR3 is TGTGCCAGCCGGGGGGGCAGCGGGCAACTCAATGAGCAGTTCTTC. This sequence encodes CASRGGSGQLNEQFF.

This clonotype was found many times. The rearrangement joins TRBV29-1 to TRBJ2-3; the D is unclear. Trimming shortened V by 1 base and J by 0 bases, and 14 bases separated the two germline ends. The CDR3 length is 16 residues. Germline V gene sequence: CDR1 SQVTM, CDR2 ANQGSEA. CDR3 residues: CSVEGGDTTSTDTQYF. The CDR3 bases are TGCAGCGTTGAAGGCGGTGACACTACTAGCACAGATACGCAGTATTTT.

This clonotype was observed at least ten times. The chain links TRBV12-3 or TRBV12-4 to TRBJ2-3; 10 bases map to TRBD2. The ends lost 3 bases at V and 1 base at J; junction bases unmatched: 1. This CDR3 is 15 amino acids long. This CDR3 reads CASSFGTSGTDTQYF. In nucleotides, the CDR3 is TGTGCCAGCAGTTTCGGGACTAGCGGCACAGATACGCAGTATTTT.

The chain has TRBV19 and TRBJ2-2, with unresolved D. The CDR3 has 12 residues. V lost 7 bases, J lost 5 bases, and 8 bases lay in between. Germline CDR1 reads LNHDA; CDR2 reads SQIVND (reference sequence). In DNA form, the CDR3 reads TGTGCCAGTATCTCTTGGACCGGGGAGCTGTTTTTT. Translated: CASISWTGELFF. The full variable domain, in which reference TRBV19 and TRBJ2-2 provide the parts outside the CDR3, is DGGITQSPKYLFRKEGQNVTLSCEQNLNHDAMYWYRQDPGQGLRLIYYSQIVNDFQKGDIAEGYSVSREKKESFPLTVTSAQKNPTAFYLCASISWTGELFFGEGSRLTVL.

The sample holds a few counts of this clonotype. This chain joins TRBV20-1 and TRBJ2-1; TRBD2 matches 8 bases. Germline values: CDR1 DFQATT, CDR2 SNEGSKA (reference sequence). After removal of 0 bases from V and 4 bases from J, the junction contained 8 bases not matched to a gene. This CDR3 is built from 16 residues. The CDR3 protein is CSARELSGGSYNEQFF. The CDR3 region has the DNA TGCAGTGCTAGAGAATTGAGCGGGGGCTCATACAATGAGCAGTTCTTC.

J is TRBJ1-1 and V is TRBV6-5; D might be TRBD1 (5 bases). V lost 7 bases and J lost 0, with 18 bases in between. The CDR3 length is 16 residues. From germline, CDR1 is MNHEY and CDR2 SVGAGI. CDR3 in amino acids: CASNLMPPGLNTEAFF. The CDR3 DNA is TGTGCCAGCAACCTTATGCCCCCGGGACTGAACACTGAAGCTTTCTTT.

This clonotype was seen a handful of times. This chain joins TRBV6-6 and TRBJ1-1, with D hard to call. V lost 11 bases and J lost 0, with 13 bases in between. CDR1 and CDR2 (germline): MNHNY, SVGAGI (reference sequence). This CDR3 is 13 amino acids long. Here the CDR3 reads CAGRRVMNTEAFF. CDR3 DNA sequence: TGTGCCGGTCGACGAGTAATGAACACTGAAGCTTTCTTT.

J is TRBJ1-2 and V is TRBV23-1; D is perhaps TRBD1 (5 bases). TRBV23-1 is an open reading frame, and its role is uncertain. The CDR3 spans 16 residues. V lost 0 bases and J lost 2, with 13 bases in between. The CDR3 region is CASSQSEGPKNYGYTF. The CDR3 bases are TGCGCCAGCAGTCAATCGGAGGGACCCAAAAACTATGGCTACACCTTC.

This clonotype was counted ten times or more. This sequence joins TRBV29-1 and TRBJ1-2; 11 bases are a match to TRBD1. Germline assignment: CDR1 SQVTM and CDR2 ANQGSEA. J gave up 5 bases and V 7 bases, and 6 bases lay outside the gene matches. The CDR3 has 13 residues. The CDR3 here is CSAGQGAIYGYTF. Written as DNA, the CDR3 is TGCAGCGCCGGACAGGGGGCAATATATGGCTACACCTTC.

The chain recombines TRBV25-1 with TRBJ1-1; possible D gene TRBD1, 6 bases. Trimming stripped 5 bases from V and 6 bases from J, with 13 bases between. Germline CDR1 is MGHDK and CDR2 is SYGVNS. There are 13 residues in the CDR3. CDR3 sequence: CASSLAGAAEAFF. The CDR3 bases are TGTGCCAGCAGTTTGGCGGGGGCCGCTGAAGCTTTCTTT. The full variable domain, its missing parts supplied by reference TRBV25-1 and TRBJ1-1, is EADIYQTPRYLVIGTGKKITLECSQTMGHDKMYWYQQDPGMELHLIHYSYGVNSTEKGDLSSESTVSRIRTEHFPLTLESARPSHTSQYLCASSLAGAAEAFFGQGTRLTVV.

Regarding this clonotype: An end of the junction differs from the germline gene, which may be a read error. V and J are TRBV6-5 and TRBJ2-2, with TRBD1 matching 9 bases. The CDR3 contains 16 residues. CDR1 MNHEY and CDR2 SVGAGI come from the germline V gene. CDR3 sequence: CASSSVNRGQTGELFF. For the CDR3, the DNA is TGCGCCAGCAGTTCCGTGAACAGGGGGCAGACCGGGGAGCTGTTTTTT.

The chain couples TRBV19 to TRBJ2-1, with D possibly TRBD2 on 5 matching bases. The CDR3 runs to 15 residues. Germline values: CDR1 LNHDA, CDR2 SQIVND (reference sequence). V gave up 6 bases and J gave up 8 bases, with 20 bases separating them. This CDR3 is CASSPSWGVADEQFF. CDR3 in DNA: TGTGCCAGTAGCCCCAGTTGGGGAGTGGCCGATGAGCAGTTCTTC.

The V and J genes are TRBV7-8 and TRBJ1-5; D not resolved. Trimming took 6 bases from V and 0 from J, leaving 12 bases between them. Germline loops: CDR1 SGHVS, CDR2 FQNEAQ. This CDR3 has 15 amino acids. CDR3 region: CASRGSPVSNQPQHF. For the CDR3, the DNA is TGTGCCAGCAGGGGGAGTCCAGTTAGCAATCAGCCCCAGCATTTT.

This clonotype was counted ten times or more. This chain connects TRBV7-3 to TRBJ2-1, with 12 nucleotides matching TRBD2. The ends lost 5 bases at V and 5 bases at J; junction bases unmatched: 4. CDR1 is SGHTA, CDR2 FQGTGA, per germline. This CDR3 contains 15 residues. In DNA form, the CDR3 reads TGTGCCAGCAGCCTTGGACTAGCGGGGAACAATGAGCAGTTCTTC. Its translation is CASSLGLAGNNEQFF. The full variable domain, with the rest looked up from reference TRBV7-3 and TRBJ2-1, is GAGVSQTPSNKVTEKGKYVELRCDPISGHTALYWYRQSLGQGPEFLIYFQGTGAADDSGLPNDRFFAVRPEGSVSTLKIQRTERGDSAVYLCASSLGLAGNNEQFFGPGTRLTVL.

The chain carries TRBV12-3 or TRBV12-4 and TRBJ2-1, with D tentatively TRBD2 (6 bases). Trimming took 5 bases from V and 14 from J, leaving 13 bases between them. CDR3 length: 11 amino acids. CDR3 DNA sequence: TGTGCCAGCAGTCGGGGGTCCGGGGAGTTCTTC. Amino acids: CASSRGSGEFF.

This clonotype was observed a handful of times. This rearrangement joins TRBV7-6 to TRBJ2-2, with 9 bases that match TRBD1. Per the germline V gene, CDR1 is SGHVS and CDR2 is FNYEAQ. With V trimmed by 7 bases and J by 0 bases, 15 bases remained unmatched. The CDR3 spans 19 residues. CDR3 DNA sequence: TGTGCCAGCACCAACCCCCTCTTCGACAGGGGGGCGAACACCGGGGAGCTGTTTTTT. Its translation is CASTNPLFDRGANTGELFF.

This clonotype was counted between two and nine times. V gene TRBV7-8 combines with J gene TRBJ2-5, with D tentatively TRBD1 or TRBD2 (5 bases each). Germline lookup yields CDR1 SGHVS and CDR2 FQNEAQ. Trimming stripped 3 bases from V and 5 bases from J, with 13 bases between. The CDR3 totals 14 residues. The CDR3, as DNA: TGTGCCAGCAGCTTTCCTAGGTGGGGGGAGACCCAGTACTTC. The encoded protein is CASSFPRWGETQYF.

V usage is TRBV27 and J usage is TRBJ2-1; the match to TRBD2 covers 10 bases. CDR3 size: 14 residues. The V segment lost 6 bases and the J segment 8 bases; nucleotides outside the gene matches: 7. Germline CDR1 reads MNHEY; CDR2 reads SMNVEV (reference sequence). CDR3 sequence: CASSLLGTSDEQFF. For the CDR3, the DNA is TGTGCCAGCAGCCTGTTAGGGACTAGCGATGAGCAGTTCTTC.

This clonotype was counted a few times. The CDR3 sequence: CASSYLAENTDTQYF. CDR3 bases: TGTGCCAGCAGTTACCTAGCGGAAAACACAGATACGCAGTATTTT. The chain carries TRBV6-5 and TRBJ2-3; TRBD2 agrees at 7 bases. The V gene's germline CDR1 is MNHEY and CDR2 SVGAGI. CDR3 length: 15 residues. V shed 2 bases and J 2 bases; nucleotides not matched to a gene: 4.